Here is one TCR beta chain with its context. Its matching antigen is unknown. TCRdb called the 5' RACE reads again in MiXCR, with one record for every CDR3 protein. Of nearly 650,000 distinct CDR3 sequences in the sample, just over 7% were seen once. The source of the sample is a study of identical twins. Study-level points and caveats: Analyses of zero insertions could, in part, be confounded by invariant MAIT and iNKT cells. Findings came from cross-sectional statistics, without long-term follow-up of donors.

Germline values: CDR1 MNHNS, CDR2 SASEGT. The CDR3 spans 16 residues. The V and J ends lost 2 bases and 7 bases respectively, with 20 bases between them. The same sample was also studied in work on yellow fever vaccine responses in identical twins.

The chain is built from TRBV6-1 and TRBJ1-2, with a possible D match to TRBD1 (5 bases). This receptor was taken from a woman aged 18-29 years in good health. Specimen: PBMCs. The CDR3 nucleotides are TGTGCCAGCAGTGAAACGGTTGGGGCAGGGCGCGTTGGCTACACCTTC. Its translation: CASSETVGAGRVGYTF.